This T cell receptor beta chain is from a study of T cells in Graves' hyperthyroidism and ophthalmopathy. Study information: Prior to any treatment, at the point of initial diagnosis, peripheral blood was collected. Study results and caveats: Within blood appeared most thyroid clonotypes that had expanded above 0.001.

As for this clonotype: Its matching antigen is unknown.

CDR1 GTSNPN and CDR2 SVGIG come from the germline V gene (reference sequence). This CDR3 has 16 residues. V was clipped by 2 bases and J by 4 bases, with 20 bases between them. Amplified TCR beta CDR3 regions came from RNA transcripts. Carried out on the TCR CDR3, a first-round RT-PCR used the HTBI primer set. TCRdb re-called the multiplex PCR reads through MiXCR, storing one row per CDR3 protein. Of roughly 280,000 distinct CDR3 sequences listed, around 15% were seen once; the top ten hold approximately 60%. Diagnoses were established using clinical symptoms, serum thyroxine and TRAb, thyroid ultrasound and orbital computed tomography.

The chain couples TRBV30 to TRBJ1-2; D call uncertain. The TCR comes from a woman aged 60-75 years with Graves' ophthalmopathy. The specimen sequenced was blood. DNA of the CDR3: TGTGCCTGGAGTTCCAACGTTCAGCCCAACCCCTATGGCTACACCTTC. Its protein product is CAWSSNVQPNPYGYTF.